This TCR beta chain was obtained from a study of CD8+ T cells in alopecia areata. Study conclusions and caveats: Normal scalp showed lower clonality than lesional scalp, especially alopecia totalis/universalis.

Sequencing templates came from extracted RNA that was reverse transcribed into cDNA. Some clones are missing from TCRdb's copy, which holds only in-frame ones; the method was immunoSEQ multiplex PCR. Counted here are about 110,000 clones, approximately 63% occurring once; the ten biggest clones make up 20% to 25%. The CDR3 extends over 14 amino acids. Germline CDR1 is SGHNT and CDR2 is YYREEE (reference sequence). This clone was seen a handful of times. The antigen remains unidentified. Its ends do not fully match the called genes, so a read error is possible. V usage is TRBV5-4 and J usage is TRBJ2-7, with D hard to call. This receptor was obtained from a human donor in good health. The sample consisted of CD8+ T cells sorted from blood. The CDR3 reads CAISLDGGAYEQYF. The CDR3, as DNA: TGTGCCATCAGCCTGGACGGTGGAGCCTACGAGCAGTACTTC.